The 18 T cell receptor beta chains given below trace back to one sample, sequenced in a study of shared clonotypes between healthy human individuals. Using immunoSEQ multiplex PCR, the repertoire was profiled, and TCRdb retains in-frame clones only, with some absent. The profile shows about 2.4 million clones, 80% to 95% of them singletons. Source material: naive CD4+ T cells from PBMCs. The subset was: CD45RA+ positively selected. The receptors here all came from a young man in good health. Some clones in this sample may be carry-over from other donors' samples.

For the CDR3, the DNA is TGTGCCAGCAGCTTTTACACCCTCTCCCGCGAGCAGTACTTC. It encodes CASSFYTLSREQYF. The chain has TRBV7-9 and TRBJ2-7; D remains ambiguous. Germline CDR1 reads SEHNR; CDR2 reads FQNEAQ (reference sequence). The CDR3 consists of 14 residues. Trimming shortened V by 3 bases and J by 6 bases, and 15 bases separated the two germline ends.

This chain uses TRBV19 with TRBJ2-5; 10 bases align to TRBD1. The CDR3 sequence is 15 residues long. Germline assignment: CDR1 LNHDA and CDR2 SQIVND (reference sequence). Trimming removed 1 base from V and 7 bases from J; junction bases left unmatched: 6. The CDR3 sequence: CASSIVGTGDGTQYF. The CDR3 DNA follows: TGTGCCAGTAGTATAGTGGGGACAGGGGATGGGACCCAGTACTTC.

The rearrangement uses TRBV5-4 and TRBJ2-4; D may be TRBD2 (6 bases). V was shortened by 2 bases and J by 0 bases, with 9 bases between the two germline ends. CDR1 and CDR2 (germline): SGHNT, YYREEE (reference sequence). CDR3 size: 15 residues. CDR3 coding DNA: TGTGCCAGCAGCTTTAGCGGTGTAGCCAAAAACATTCAGTACTTC. Encoded protein: CASSFSGVAKNIQYF.

Note on this clone: The sample holds other DNA sequences that translate to the same CDR3. V is TRBV2 and J is TRBJ2-1; no definite D call. Trimming removed 4 bases from V and 8 bases from J, with 6 bases in between. Per the germline V gene, CDR1 is SNHLY and CDR2 is FYNNEI. CDR3 length: 11 residues. The DNA of the CDR3 is TGTGCCAGCAGTGTTAGGGATGAGCAGTTCTTC. It translates to CASSVRDEQFF.

This chain links TRBV19 with TRBJ2-1; TRBD2 matches 11 bases. The J segment lost 7 bases and the V segment lost 4 bases, leaving 6 bases of the junction unmatched. Per the germline V gene, CDR1 is LNHDA and CDR2 is SQIVND (reference sequence). There are 15 residues in the CDR3. CDR3 nucleotide sequence: TGTGCCAGTAGTAAACTAGCGGGAGAGGCAAATGAGCAGTTCTTC. It yields the protein CASSKLAGEANEQFF.

This clone was detected once. In the same sample, other DNA sequences code for this CDR3. The chain is built from TRBV29-1 and TRBJ2-3; no reliable D call. CDR3 size: 12 residues. Germline V gene sequence: CDR1 SQVTM, CDR2 ANQGSEA. The V end was cut by 2 bases, the J end by 0 bases, with 3 bases between. This CDR3 is CSVERSTDTQYF. CDR3 in DNA: TGCAGCGTTGAACGGAGCACAGATACGCAGTATTTT.

This chain joins TRBV5-6 and TRBJ2-6; D is possibly TRBD2 (5 bases). This CDR3 has 16 residues. The V end lost 2 bases, the J end lost 0 bases, and 9 bases lay between the germline ends. Germline V gene data show CDR1 as SGHDT and CDR2 as YYEEEE. The CDR3 sequence: CASSLLGDSGANVLTF. CDR3 sequence (DNA): TGTGCCAGCAGCTTACTCGGGGACTCTGGGGCCAACGTCCTGACTTTC.

The V gene is TRBV28, the J gene TRBJ2-1; possible D gene TRBD2, 6 bases. Germline CDR1 reads MDHEN; CDR2 reads SYDVKM. The CDR3 totals 14 residues. Trimming took 1 base from V and 7 from J, leaving 11 bases between them. This CDR3 reads CASSLLAGRNEQFF. CDR3 nucleotide sequence: TGTGCCAGCAGTTTATTAGCTGGGAGGAATGAGCAGTTCTTC.

The chain couples TRBV29-1 to TRBJ1-1; D ambiguous. Germline V gives CDR1 SQVTM, CDR2 ANQGSEA. The CDR3 is 13 amino acids. Trimming took 2 bases from V and 1 from J, leaving 8 bases between them. CDR3 loop: CSVETGENTEAFF. The CDR3 nucleotides are TGCAGCGTTGAAACCGGGGAGAACACTGAAGCTTTCTTT.

The chain combines TRBV5-1 with TRBJ1-5; maybe TRBD1 (5 bases). The CDR3 spans 13 residues. The V and J ends lost 0 bases and 7 bases respectively, with 8 bases between them. Germline CDR1 and CDR2: SGHRS and YFSETQ. CDR3 in DNA: TGCGCCAGCAGCTTGGAGCAGGGCCAGCCCCAGCATTTT. Translated, it gives CASSLEQGQPQHF. The whole variable domain, remainder taken from reference TRBV5-1 and TRBJ1-5, is KAGVTQTPRYLIKTRGQQVTLSCSPISGHRSVSWYQQTPGQGLQFLFEYFSETQRNKGNFPGRFSGRQFSNSRSEMNVSTLELGDSALYLCASSLEQGQPQHFGDGTRLSIL.

The genes are TRBV27 and TRBJ2-4; 9 nucleotides align to TRBD2. Germline V gene sequence: CDR1 MNHEY, CDR2 SMNVEV (reference sequence). The CDR3 runs to 18 residues. The V gene end was trimmed by 1 base and the J gene end by 0 bases; junction bases not matched to a gene: 7. The CDR3 sequence is CASSLFAGGPVAKNIQYF. In DNA, the CDR3 is TGTGCCAGCAGTTTATTTGCGGGAGGGCCGGTAGCCAAAAACATTCAGTACTTC.

This sequence joins TRBV7-2 and TRBJ2-1; weak D call: TRBD2 (5 bases). The germline V gene has CDR1 SGHTA and CDR2 FQGNSA. The CDR3 consists of 15 residues. Trimming took off 3 bases at V and 6 bases at J, with 15 bases between the two ends. In nucleotides, the CDR3 is TGTGCCAGCAGCTTCCCCAGCGGCGTTGGCAATGAGCAGTTCTTC. This sequence encodes CASSFPSGVGNEQFF.

This chain links TRBV15 with TRBJ2-7, with 9 bases aligning to TRBD2. CDR1 LNHNV and CDR2 YYDKDF come from the germline V gene (reference sequence). Trimming at V came to 2 bases and at J to 5 bases, leaving 10 bases not matched to a gene. CDR3 length equals 16 residues. The chain's CDR3 is CATSRRGAGGWNEQYF. In DNA form, the CDR3 reads TGTGCCACCAGCAGAAGGGGGGCGGGAGGGTGGAACGAGCAGTACTTC.

The chain recombines TRBV15 with TRBJ2-1; 7 bases are shared with TRBD2. V gave up 0 bases and J gave up 7 bases; unmatched junction bases: 6. CDR3 length equals 15 residues. CDR1 and CDR2 (germline): LNHNV, YYDKDF (reference sequence). This CDR3 is CATSRDVTGGNEQFF. CDR3 nucleotides: TGTGCCACCAGCAGAGATGTGACGGGAGGTAATGAGCAGTTCTTC. The full variable domain, in which reference TRBV15 and TRBJ2-1 provide the parts outside the CDR3, is DAMVIQNPRYQVTQFGKPVTLSCSQTLNHNVMYWYQQKSSQAPKLLFHYYDKDFNNEADTPDNFQSRRPNTSFCFLDIRSPGLGDTAMYLCATSRDVTGGNEQFFGPGTRLTVL.

Regarding this clone: Other DNA sequences in this sample translate to the same CDR3. This chain uses TRBV29-1 with TRBJ2-7, with TRBD2 identical over 8 bases. From germline, CDR1 is SQVTM and CDR2 ANQGSEA. With 4 bases clipped from V and 2 bases from J, the junction kept 4 bases outside the gene matches. This CDR3 is built from 13 residues. As DNA, the CDR3 is TGCAGCGTTGGGGGCGGGGGGCCCTACGAGCAGTACTTC. It encodes CSVGGGGPYEQYF.

The chain recombines TRBV5-1 with TRBJ2-5; 7 bases are shared with TRBD1. CDR1 and CDR2 (germline): SGHRS, YFSETQ. The CDR3 covers 16 residues. Trimming removed 5 bases from V and 3 bases from J; junction bases left unmatched: 13. CDR3 in amino acids: CASSRNPGQMKETQYF. CDR3 DNA: TGCGCCAGCAGTCGTAATCCGGGACAGATGAAAGAGACCCAGTACTTC.

The gene calls are TRBV4-3 and TRBJ2-5; 7 nucleotides line up with TRBD1. The CDR3 covers 16 residues. The germline V gene has CDR1 LGHNA and CDR2 YSLEER. The junction had 8 bases not matched to a gene; V was cut back by 3 bases and J by 1 base. CDR3 bases: TGCGCCAGCAGCCACCACGACAGGGTAATCCAAGAGACCCAGTACTTC. It codes for CASSHHDRVIQETQYF.

The CDR3 sequence is CASSSTGTPSYNEQFF. The CDR3 nucleotides read TGTGCCAGCAGTTCCACGGGGACTCCTTCCTACAATGAGCAGTTCTTC. The V and J genes are TRBV28 and TRBJ2-1; tentative D call: TRBD2 (6 bases). Germline-derived CDR1 and CDR2 are MDHEN and SYDVKM. CDR3 length: 16 amino acids. Trimming shortened V by 4 bases and J by 1 base, and 14 bases separated the two germline ends.